The clone carrying this TCR beta chain showed up just once. V gave up 6 bases and J gave up 2 bases, with 10 bases separating them. There are 14 residues in the CDR3. Germline V gene sequence: CDR1 MDHEN, CDR2 SYDVKM. This entry is derived from a study of blood T cell repertoires in COVID-19. Background on the study: Sources were T cells, B-cell-depleted T cells, or PBMCs; the material itself was cDNA or gDNA.

In the original analysis: Reference gene primer amplification in the assay estimated nucleated cell counts. The method was immunoSEQ multiplex PCR; TCRdb's version includes in-frame clones alone and lacks a portion of them. V and J calls and clone size are copied from that table; D and trimming were computed from the DNA. The repertoire includes over 250,000 clones, 89% of them detected once, and 1.9% sits in the top ten. The age range of participants was 18 to 89 years, with residence in around 22 US areas. Two negative PCRs, clearance, or symptom resolution had been documented for recovered Cohort 3 donors.

This rearrangement joins TRBV28 to TRBJ2-2; tentative D call: TRBD2 (5 bases). Sequencing used PBMCs or T cells enriched from blood (not recorded which). This receptor was identified in a woman aged 55-75 years who had recovered from COVID-19. The CDR3 region has the DNA TGTGCCAGCAGCGCGGCGGGTAACACCGGGGAGCTGTTTTTT. Encoded protein: CASSAAGNTGELFF.